This T cell receptor beta chain came from a study of radiation and T cells in renal cell carcinoma. Overall study context: Nephrectomy followed 15 Gy stereotactic body radiation by 4 weeks. Study results and caveats: In blood, top tumor clones expanded by 2 weeks, shrinking by 4. Pretreatment tumor biopsies were lacking, so baseline clonotypes are unknown.

Time point described: blood 2 weeks post-SBRT. Regarding treatment: 15 Gy SBRT to primary tumor, nephrectomy 4 weeks later. This clone was detected only once. Its antigen is as yet unknown. Here immunoSEQ multiplex PCR was the method, and the copy in TCRdb shows in-frame clones only, minus some. The sample lists 160,000 or so clones; roughly 90% were seen once. The receptor was derived from a woman aged 50 to 65 with renal cell carcinoma. The source was blood, collected from a patient whose treatment included radiotherapy and nephrectomy.

The DNA of the CDR3 is TGTGCCAGCAGTTCCCAGGACAACATCTATGGCTACACCTTC. Translating it yields CASSSQDNIYGYTF. This chain uses TRBV25-1 with TRBJ1-2; the D gene is possibly TRBD1 (5 bases). Trimming shortened V by 5 bases and J by 4 bases, and 14 bases separated the two germline ends. This CDR3 comprises 14 residues. Germline V gives CDR1 MGHDK, CDR2 SYGVNS.